Presented here are 13 T cell receptor beta chains from one specimen sequenced in a study of T-cell reconstitution after alpha-beta-depleted transplantation in children. Preparation of the TCRbeta library was carried out with unique molecular identifiers. TCRdb re-called the PCR reads through MiXCR, storing one row per CDR3 protein. The sample includes about 510,000 distinct CDR3 sequences, about an eighth of them seen just once. Here the sequenced sample was PBMCs, mostly from graft donor cells, taken 180 days after TCRalphabeta/CD19-depleted stem cell transplant. The source of these receptors is a female patient aged 2-9 years who had a stem cell transplant for aplastic anemia, so the T cells may come from the graft donor.

V usage is TRBV18 and J usage is TRBJ2-3; the D gene could be TRBD1 or TRBD2 (5 bases each). This CDR3 comprises 15 residues. The germline gives CDR1 KGHSH, CDR2 LQKENI. V dropped 6 bases and J dropped 5 bases, with 18 bases sitting between them. The CDR3 protein is CASSPSGTRGDTQYF. DNA for the CDR3: TGTGCCAGCTCGCCTTCGGGAACAAGGGGAGATACGCAGTATTTT.

In this sample, this clonotype turned up a few times. The chain employs TRBV18 and TRBJ2-1, with a possible D match to TRBD1 (6 bases). V was pared by 6 bases and J by 9 bases, with 18 bases between. Germline V gene data show CDR1 as KGHSH and CDR2 as LQKENI. This CDR3 comprises 14 residues. The CDR3 protein is CASSQATGIAEQFF. The CDR3 DNA reads as TGTGCCAGCTCGCAGGCAACAGGGATAGCTGAGCAGTTCTTC. The full variable domain, its missing parts supplied by reference TRBV18 and TRBJ2-1, is NAGVMQNPRHLVRRRGQEARLRCSPMKGHSHVYWYRQLPEEGLKFMVYLQKENIIDESGMPKERFSAEFPKEGPSILRIQQVVRGDSAAYFCASSQATGIAEQFFGPGTRLTVL.

The chain uses TRBV20-1 and TRBJ2-7; D is possibly TRBD1 (6 bases). The V and J ends lost 3 bases and 7 bases respectively, with 13 bases between them. This CDR3 has 12 amino acids. Germline V gene sequence: CDR1 DFQATT, CDR2 SNEGSKA (reference sequence). The CDR3 nucleotides are TGCAGTGCTAGCGTTCAGGGGCGAGAGCAGTACGTC. It codes for CSASVQGREQYV.

This clonotype has a handful of counts. The V gene is TRBV7-3, the J gene TRBJ2-3; 11 bases map to TRBD2. Germline V gene data show CDR1 as SGHTA and CDR2 as FQGTGA. This CDR3 has 17 residues. The V segment lost 5 bases and the J segment 3 bases; nucleotides outside the gene matches: 10. Here the CDR3 reads CASSPSSLAGGTDTQYF. The DNA of the CDR3 is TGTGCCAGCAGCCCTTCAAGTCTAGCGGGGGGTACAGATACGCAGTATTTT.

The chain joins TRBV28 to TRBJ1-2; unclear D gene. This CDR3 contains 14 residues. V lost 5 bases and J lost 3, with 13 bases in between. CDR1 and CDR2 from the germline V gene are MDHEN and SYDVKM. The CDR3 protein is CASSAQGWDYGYTF. The CDR3 DNA reads TGTGCCAGCAGTGCCCAAGGGTGGGACTATGGCTACACCTTC.

This clonotype was picked up many times. The V call is TRBV6-2 or TRBV6-3, the J call TRBJ1-6, with D unclear. Germline V lookup: CDR1 MNHEY, CDR2 SVGEGT. This CDR3 is 16 amino acids long. Between the trimmed V and J ends, which lost 3 bases and 0 bases, there was a span of 9 bases. As DNA, the CDR3 is TGTGCCAGCAGTTATCCCATGGGCTCCTATAATTCACCCCTCCACTTT. This gives the protein CASSYPMGSYNSPLHF.

Here the CDR3 DNA reads TGTGCCAGCAGTCTCGGAGCGGGAGTGTACGAGCAGTACTTC. Protein: CASSLGAGVYEQYF. The rearrangement uses TRBV27 and TRBJ2-7, with 8 bases that match TRBD2. The CDR3 runs to 14 residues. Germline CDR1 reads MNHEY; CDR2 reads SMNVEV (reference sequence). After removal of 5 bases from V and 4 bases from J, the junction contained 7 bases not matched to a gene.

The chain employs TRBV29-1 and TRBJ2-3; 9 positions match TRBD1. Germline V gives CDR1 SQVTM, CDR2 ANQGSEA. Trimming removed 5 bases from V and 6 bases from J; junction bases left unmatched: 9. The CDR3 length is 14 residues. CDR3 residues: CSVRVGGTGDTQYF. The CDR3 nucleotides are TGCAGCGTTCGGGTGGGGGGGACAGGGGATACGCAGTATTTT.

The table lists this clonotype with many counts. The chain recombines TRBV6-1 with TRBJ2-1; TRBD2 aligns across 8 bases. The CDR3 has 15 amino acids. J was trimmed by 1 base and V by 7 bases; bases with no gene match: 6. Germline V lookup: CDR1 MNHNS, CDR2 SASEGT. CDR3 nucleotides: TGTGCCAGCACGAACGGGAGGGGATCCTACAATGAGCAGTTCTTC. This encodes CASTNGRGSYNEQFF.

This chain joins TRBV5-1 and TRBJ2-5; 10 nucleotides align to TRBD1. This CDR3 region has 14 residues. CDR1 is SGHRS, CDR2 YFSETQ, per germline. The ends lost 0 bases at V and 7 bases at J; junction bases unmatched: 3. Here the CDR3 reads CASSLGDRGLTQYF. DNA for the CDR3: TGCGCCAGCAGCTTGGGGGACAGGGGTTTGACCCAGTACTTC.

This clonotype came up a few times. The V gene is TRBV18, the J gene TRBJ2-7; D remains unclear. CDR1 is KGHSH and CDR2 is LQKENI in the germline V gene. This CDR3 has 15 residues. The V gene lost 2 bases and the J gene lost 0 bases, with 11 bases spanning the gap. The CDR3 coding sequence is TGTGCCAGCTCACCAGCTGGTCCTAGCTCCTACGAGCAGTACTTC. Protein sequence: CASSPAGPSSYEQYF. The full variable domain, in which reference TRBV18 and TRBJ2-7 provide the parts outside the CDR3, is NAGVMQNPRHLVRRRGQEARLRCSPMKGHSHVYWYRQLPEEGLKFMVYLQKENIIDESGMPKERFSAEFPKEGPSILRIQQVVRGDSAAYFCASSPAGPSSYEQYFGPGTRLTVT.

The CDR3 DNA reads TGCAGCGTCGTCAGGGTCTCTCCTGGCTACACCTTC. It yields the protein CSVVRVSPGYTF. The chain uses TRBV29-1 and TRBJ1-2, with D possibly being TRBD1 (5 bases). The CDR3 sequence is 12 residues long. The germline V gene has CDR1 SQVTM and CDR2 ANQGSEA. The V end was cut by 6 bases, the J end by 7 bases, with 15 bases between.

This clonotype was seen repeatedly, ten times or more. This chain links TRBV20-1 with TRBJ1-5; TRBD1 matches at 8 bases. Germline V gene lookup returns CDR1 DFQATT and CDR2 SNEGSKA (reference sequence). This CDR3 is built from 14 residues. V was clipped by 6 bases and J by 6 bases; unmatched bases: 10. CDR3 sequence: CSAGSQGAGQPQHF. The CDR3, as DNA: TGCAGTGCAGGATCCCAGGGGGCAGGTCAGCCCCAGCATTTT.